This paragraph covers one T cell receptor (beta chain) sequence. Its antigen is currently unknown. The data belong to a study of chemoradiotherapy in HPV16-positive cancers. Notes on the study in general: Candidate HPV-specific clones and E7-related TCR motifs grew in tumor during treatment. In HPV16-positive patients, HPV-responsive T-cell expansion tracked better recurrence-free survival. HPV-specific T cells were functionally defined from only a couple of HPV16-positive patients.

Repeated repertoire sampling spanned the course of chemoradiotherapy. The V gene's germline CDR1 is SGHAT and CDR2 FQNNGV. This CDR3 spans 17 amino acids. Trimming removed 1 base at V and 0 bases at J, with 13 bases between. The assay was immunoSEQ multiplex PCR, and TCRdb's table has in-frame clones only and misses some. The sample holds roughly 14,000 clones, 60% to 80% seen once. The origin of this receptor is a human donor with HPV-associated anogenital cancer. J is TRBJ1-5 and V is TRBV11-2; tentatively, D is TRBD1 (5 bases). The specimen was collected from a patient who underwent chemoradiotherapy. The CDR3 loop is CASSLGTGGPSNQPQHF. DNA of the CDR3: TGTGCCAGCAGCTTAGGTACGGGGGGACCTAGCAATCAGCCCCAGCATTTT.